These 25 T cell receptor beta chains came from one sample sequenced in a study of T cells in Graves' hyperthyroidism and ophthalmopathy. TCR beta CDR3 region amplification was performed from RNA transcripts. A set of HTBI primers served as the primers for a first-round RT-PCR of the TCR CDR3. A single record per CDR3 protein comes from TCRdb applying MiXCR to the multiplex PCR reads. The sample includes 600,000 to 700,000 distinct CDR3 sequences, roughly 15% of them seen just once. Sequencing input: blood. The receptors derive from a woman aged 35 to 49 with Graves' ophthalmopathy.

V gene TRBV9 combines with J gene TRBJ2-7; TRBD2 aligns across 8 bases. CDR1 SGDLS and CDR2 YYNGEE come from the germline V gene. This CDR3 region has 14 residues. V trimming: 4 bases; J trimming: 3 bases; junction bases outside the gene matches: 6. CDR3 sequence reads: CASSKSGGFYEQYF. The CDR3 DNA follows: TGTGCCAGCAGCAAGAGCGGGGGATTCTACGAGCAGTACTTC.

This chain uses TRBV5-1 with TRBJ1-1, with 7 bases lining up with TRBD1. This CDR3 comprises 18 residues. V lost 0 bases, J lost 4 bases, and 15 bases stayed unmatched. CDR1 and CDR2 from the germline V gene are SGHRS and YFSETQ. This chain's CDR3 is CASSLARGTVNLGTEAFF. For the CDR3, the DNA is TGCGCCAGCAGCTTGGCCAGAGGGACAGTGAATTTGGGCACTGAAGCTTTCTTT.

This clonotype was picked up many times. The chain is built from TRBV28 and TRBJ1-6; the D is unclear. V shed 5 bases and J shed 9 bases, with 8 bases lying between them. The CDR3 runs 12 residues. Germline CDR1 is MDHEN and CDR2 is SYDVKM. Here the CDR3 reads CASSTQISPLHF. The DNA of the CDR3 is TGTGCCAGCAGTACCCAAATTTCACCCCTCCACTTT.

In this sample, this clonotype turned up many times. The V gene is TRBV6-2 or TRBV6-3, the J gene TRBJ1-2, with 9 bases aligning to TRBD1. Germline V gene data show CDR1 as MNHEY and CDR2 as SVGEGT. V dropped 0 bases and J dropped 8; count of bases not matched to a gene: 10. The CDR3 length is 16 residues. In DNA, the CDR3 is TGTGCCAGCAGTTACTCGCGGGACAGGGTCTTTTACGGCTACACCTTC. Its translation: CASSYSRDRVFYGYTF.

The J gene is TRBJ2-7, the V gene TRBV7-6, with 9 bases aligning to TRBD2. V lost 7 bases and J lost 2; bases outside the gene matches: 6. Germline V gene sequence: CDR1 SGHVS, CDR2 FNYEAQ. The CDR3 sequence is 14 residues long. The CDR3 is CASNLAGPTYEQYF. The CDR3 coding sequence is TGTGCCAGCAACCTAGCGGGACCAACCTACGAGCAGTACTTC.

This clonotype was detected many times. The V and J genes are TRBV7-2 and TRBJ1-2, with D possibly being TRBD1 (5 bases). Trimming stripped 2 bases from V and 8 bases from J, with 15 bases between. The CDR3 is 14 amino acids. CDR1 is SGHTA and CDR2 is FQGNSA in the germline V gene. CDR3 protein: CASSLTPGLGGYTF. The CDR3 nucleotides read TGTGCCAGCAGCTTAACGCCAGGGCTGGGAGGCTACACCTTC.

This clonotype was picked up many times. This chain uses TRBV20-1 with TRBJ2-7; possibly TRBD2 for D (6 bases). The CDR3 extends over 15 amino acids. V lost 0 bases and J lost 2, with 14 bases in between. Germline CDR1 reads DFQATT; CDR2 reads SNEGSKA (reference sequence). Here the CDR3 DNA reads TGCAGTGCTAGAGATTTAAGTCGGGGGACCTACGAGCAGTACTTC. Translated: CSARDLSRGTYEQYF.

V and J are TRBV11-2 and TRBJ2-5; TRBD2 matches 12 bases. Germline assignment: CDR1 SGHAT and CDR2 FQNNGV. Losses at the gene ends were 3 bases for V and 4 bases for J; bases not matched to a gene: 9. The CDR3 is 17 residues long. The CDR3 DNA reads TGTGCCAGCAGCTTCTCTCGCACTAGCGGGAGGATAGAGACCCAGTACTTC. Translated, it gives CASSFSRTSGRIETQYF.

This clonotype has just a few counts. V usage is TRBV10-3 and J usage is TRBJ1-1; 10 bases map to TRBD1. Germline CDR1 is ENHRY and CDR2 is SYGVKD. The length of the CDR3 is 15 residues. V was clipped by 9 bases and J by 5 bases; unmatched bases: 12. The CDR3 DNA reads as TGTGCCATAGAACCCGGGACAGGGGCCGTGACTGAAGCTTTCTTT. Translated, it gives CAIEPGTGAVTEAFF.

In this sample, this clonotype turned up many times. An end of the junction differs from the germline gene, which may be a read error. The gene calls are TRBV7-7 and TRBJ2-5; D could derive from TRBD1 or TRBD2 (5 bases each). This CDR3 has 14 amino acids. CDR1 is SSHAT, CDR2 FNYEAQ, per germline (reference sequence). CDR3 sequence: CASSLITGPETQYF. In nucleotides, the CDR3 is TGTGCTAGCAGCTTAATTACGGGGCCAGAGACCCAGTACTTC.

The sample holds many counts of this clonotype. This could be a read error, since a much larger clone is one nucleotide away. The chain joins TRBV11-2 to TRBJ2-5; maybe TRBD2 (5 bases). Deletions cut 3 bases from V and 3 bases from J, with 8 bases between. Germline CDR1 reads SGHAT; CDR2 reads FQNNGV. This CDR3 contains 13 residues. The CDR3 protein is CASSLGEEETQYF. For the CDR3, the DNA is TGTGCCAGCAGCTTGGGAGAGGAAGAGACCCAGTACTTC.

Turning to this clonotype: One end of the junction fails to match germline, which may point to a read error. The chain is built from TRBV5-1 and TRBJ2-5, with TRBD2 identical over 13 bases. The length of the CDR3 is 18 residues. Germline values: CDR1 SGHRS, CDR2 YFSETQ. CDR3 sequence: CTSSFGQTSGRSQETQYF. The CDR3 nucleotides are TGCACCAGCAGCTTCGGGCAGACTAGCGGGAGGTCCCAAGAGACCCAGTACTTC. Full variable domain (missing parts from reference TRBV5-1 and TRBJ2-5): KAGVTQTPRYLIKTRGQQVTLSCSPISGHRSVSWYQQTPGQGLQFLFEYFSETQRNKGNFPGRFSGRQFSNSRSEMNVSTLELGDSALYLCTSSFGQTSGRSQETQYFGPGTRLLVL.

The table lists this clonotype with many counts. A read error is possible here, since a much larger clone lies one base away. This rearrangement joins TRBV7-9 to TRBJ2-7, with a tentative D call TRBD1 (6 bases). V was cut by 8 bases and J by 5 bases, with 16 bases left in between. Germline CDR1 and CDR2: SEHNR and FQNEAQ (reference sequence). The CDR3 covers 13 residues. The CDR3 DNA sequence: TGTGCCAGCGGCCAATACAGGGATAACGAGCAGTACTTC. Its translation: CASGQYRDNEQYF.

There are many counts of this clonotype. V and J are TRBV7-6 and TRBJ2-7, with TRBD2 identical over 13 bases. Germline CDR1 and CDR2: SGHVS and FNYEAQ. V was pared by 2 bases and J by 0 bases, with 10 bases of the junction left unmatched. The CDR3 totals 19 residues. This CDR3 reads CASSLFGQGTSGTSYEQYF. The CDR3 DNA reads TGTGCCAGCAGCTTATTCGGACAGGGGACTAGCGGGACCTCCTACGAGCAGTACTTC.

This clonotype appeared many times. V usage is TRBV6-2 or TRBV6-3 and J usage is TRBJ2-7; TRBD2 might be the D (5 bases). Germline CDR1 reads MNHEY; CDR2 reads SVGEGT. The ends were cut back, 2 bases at V and 6 bases at J, with 23 bases in the middle. This CDR3 contains 17 residues. CDR3 loop: CASSYTPGVLQPIEQYF. CDR3 DNA: TGTGCCAGCAGTTACACCCCCGGGGTCCTTCAGCCTATCGAGCAGTACTTC.

The V call is TRBV7-2, the J call TRBJ2-2; D uncertain. The V end lost 3 bases, the J end lost 8 bases, and 13 bases lay between the germline ends. There are 14 residues in the CDR3. Germline V gives CDR1 SGHTA, CDR2 FQGNSA. Here the CDR3 DNA reads TGTGCCAGCAGCTTCTCGACTGGGATGGGGGAGCTGTTTTTT. Its translation is CASSFSTGMGELFF.

This clonotype has a count of ten or more. The chain has TRBV6-1 and TRBJ2-7, with a weak D call TRBD1 (5 bases). The CDR3 spans 14 residues. Trimming took off 2 bases at V and 5 bases at J, with 13 bases between the two ends. Germline V gene sequence: CDR1 MNHNS, CDR2 SASEGT. The CDR3 coding sequence is TGTGCCAGCAGTGAACGCCAGGGTGTCGACGAGCAGTACTTC. It translates to CASSERQGVDEQYF.

This clonotype was found many times. J is TRBJ2-5 and V is TRBV28; 8 positions agree with TRBD2. V gave up 6 bases and J gave up 3 bases; unmatched junction bases: 9. The germline V gene has CDR1 MDHEN and CDR2 SYDVKM. The CDR3 loop spans 15 amino acids. CDR3 nucleotides: TGTGCCAGCAGCGGACTAGCTTTCAGGAAAGAGACCCAGTACTTC. The encoded protein is CASSGLAFRKETQYF. Combining the CDR3 with reference TRBV28 and TRBJ2-5 gives the whole variable domain DVKVTQSSRYLVKRTGEKVFLECVQDMDHENMFWYRQDPGLGLRLIYFSYDVKMKEKGDIPEGYSVSREKKERFSLILESASTNQTSMYLCASSGLAFRKETQYFGPGTRLLVL.

The V gene is TRBV5-1, the J gene TRBJ2-7, with D hard to call. The CDR3 extends over 14 amino acids. V lost 4 bases, J lost 0 bases, and 11 bases lay in between. Germline loops: CDR1 SGHRS, CDR2 YFSETQ. In DNA form, the CDR3 reads TGCGCCAGCAGCCCCCAGATGCCCTCCTACGAGCAGTACTTC. Residues: CASSPQMPSYEQYF.

This clonotype has a count of ten or more. The genes are TRBV12-3 or TRBV12-4 and TRBJ1-1; TRBD1 matches 8 bases. CDR3 size: 13 residues. V shed 4 bases and J 8 bases; nucleotides not matched to a gene: 6. CDR3 sequence reads: CASSWGGTGEAFF. The CDR3 DNA reads TGTGCCAGCAGTTGGGGGGGGACAGGAGAAGCTTTCTTT.

This clonotype was counted many times. The CDR3 here is CATSDQLYQYF. The CDR3, as DNA: TGTGCCACCAGTGATCAGCTGTATCAGTACTTC. The chain joins TRBV24-1 to TRBJ2-7, with D uncertain. CDR3 size: 11 residues. Trimming removed 3 bases from V and 10 bases from J, with 9 bases in between. Germline CDR1 is KGHDR and CDR2 is SFDVKD.

The sample holds many counts of this clonotype. In nucleotides, the CDR3 is TGTGCCAGCAGTTTAGGTCCCGGACGGCCAAACACTGAAGCTTTCTTT. It yields the protein CASSLGPGRPNTEAFF. The rearrangement links TRBV12-3 or TRBV12-4 to TRBJ1-1, with D uncertain. The CDR3 is 16 amino acids. V lost 1 base to trimming and J lost 2 bases, with 14 bases between them.

J is TRBJ2-5 and V is TRBV20-1; 11 bases line up with TRBD1. From germline, CDR1 is DFQATT and CDR2 SNEGSKA (reference sequence). The V and J ends lost 3 bases and 4 bases, in that order; junction bases with no gene match: 10. There are 16 residues in the CDR3. The DNA for the CDR3 is TGCAGTGCTAGGGGGGACAGGGGGAGATTCGGAGAGACCCAGTACTTC. It specifies CSARGDRGRFGETQYF.

The genes are TRBV11-2 and TRBJ1-6; TRBD1 matches at 8 bases. The ends lost 0 bases at V and 8 bases at J; junction bases unmatched: 18. Per the germline V gene, CDR1 is SGHAT and CDR2 is FQNNGV. This CDR3 is built from 20 residues. CDR3 in DNA: TGTGCCAGCAGCTTAGATGGGAGGACAGGGAAGGAGGGCCCATATTCACCCCTCCACTTT. As protein: CASSLDGRTGKEGPYSPLHF.

This clonotype was seen many times. The chain is built from TRBV29-1 and TRBJ1-5; 7 bases fit TRBD1. V was pared by 4 bases and J by 0 bases, with 3 bases of the junction left unmatched. CDR3 length: 14 amino acids. Germline CDR1 reads SQVTM; CDR2 reads ANQGSEA. CDR3 sequence: CSVAGGTSNQPQHF. The CDR3 DNA reads TGCAGCGTTGCAGGGGGAACTAGCAATCAGCCCCAGCATTTT.